Listed below are T cell receptor beta chains from one sample, sequenced in a study of blood T cell repertoires in COVID-19. Using immunoSEQ multiplex PCR, the repertoire was profiled, and TCRdb retains in-frame clones only, with some absent. The sample holds approximately 250,000 clones; under 90% are singletons and the top ten take under 5.5%. The sequenced material came from peripheral blood. Every receptor here comes from a man aged 55 to 70 with acute or convalescent COVID-19. The CDR3 runs from the conserved cysteine through the conserved F or W.

V gene: TRBV5-8
J gene: TRBJ1-5
CDR3 protein: CASSLTGGAIQPQHF

V gene: TRBV10-3
J gene: TRBJ2-2
CDR3 protein: CASRLASNTGELFF

V gene: TRBV4-1
J gene: TRBJ2-3
CDR3 protein: CASSQRPGTGNPDTQYF

V gene: TRBV4-2
J gene: TRBJ2-5
CDR3 protein: CASSTGSQETQYF

V gene: TRBV2
J gene: TRBJ1-3
CDR3 protein: CASSDLGATGNTIYF

V gene: TRBV7-8
J gene: TRBJ1-1
CDR3 protein: CASSLRTVLNTEAFF

V gene: TRBV18
J gene: TRBJ2-2
CDR3 protein: CASSPPGTAPGELFF

V gene: TRBV3-1/TRBV3-2
J gene: TRBJ2-3
CDR3 protein: CASSLSRRTDTQYF

V gene: TRBV19
J gene: TRBJ1-6
CDR3 protein: CASSIAQGASPLHF

V gene: TRBV14
J gene: TRBJ2-5
CDR3 protein: CASSLQVQETQYF

V gene: TRBV30
J gene: TRBJ2-7
CDR3 protein: CAFDQGEQYF

V gene: TRBV6-5
J gene: TRBJ2-1
CDR3 protein: CASSPSTGASNEQFF

V gene: TRBV4-1
J gene: TRBJ1-2
CDR3 protein: CASSQEGTGIYGYTF

V gene: TRBV21-1
J gene: TRBJ1-5
CDR3 protein: CASSPRTGGEGQPQHF

V gene: TRBV6-2/TRBV6-3
J gene: TRBJ2-5
CDR3 protein: CASSYSPGRGLQETQYF

V gene: TRBV6-5
J gene: TRBJ2-1
CDR3 protein: CASSYSQTSGTAEFF

V gene: TRBV3-1/TRBV3-2
J gene: TRBJ2-5
CDR3 protein: CASSRRSGAQETQYF

V gene: TRBV19
J gene: TRBJ2-5
CDR3 protein: CASSPGGRGQGQETQYF

V gene: TRBV9
J gene: TRBJ2-2
CDR3 protein: CASSVSGGNTGELFF

V gene: TRBV12-3/TRBV12-4
J gene: TRBJ2-7
CDR3 protein: CASSPRTYEQYF

V gene: TRBV7-6
J gene: TRBJ2-3
CDR3 protein: CASSRWTDTQYF

V gene: TRBV7-3
J gene: TRBJ2-4
CDR3 protein: CASSKAAGGDKNIQYF

V gene: TRBV5-8
J gene: TRBJ2-5
CDR3 protein: CASSLPSRGPETQYF

V gene: TRBV27
J gene: TRBJ1-2
CDR3 protein: CASSSGQGADGYTF

V gene: TRBV25-1
J gene: TRBJ2-1
CDR3 protein: CASSQVGGSYNEQFF

V gene: TRBV6-1
J gene: TRBJ2-2
CDR3 protein: CASSEGAWTGELFF